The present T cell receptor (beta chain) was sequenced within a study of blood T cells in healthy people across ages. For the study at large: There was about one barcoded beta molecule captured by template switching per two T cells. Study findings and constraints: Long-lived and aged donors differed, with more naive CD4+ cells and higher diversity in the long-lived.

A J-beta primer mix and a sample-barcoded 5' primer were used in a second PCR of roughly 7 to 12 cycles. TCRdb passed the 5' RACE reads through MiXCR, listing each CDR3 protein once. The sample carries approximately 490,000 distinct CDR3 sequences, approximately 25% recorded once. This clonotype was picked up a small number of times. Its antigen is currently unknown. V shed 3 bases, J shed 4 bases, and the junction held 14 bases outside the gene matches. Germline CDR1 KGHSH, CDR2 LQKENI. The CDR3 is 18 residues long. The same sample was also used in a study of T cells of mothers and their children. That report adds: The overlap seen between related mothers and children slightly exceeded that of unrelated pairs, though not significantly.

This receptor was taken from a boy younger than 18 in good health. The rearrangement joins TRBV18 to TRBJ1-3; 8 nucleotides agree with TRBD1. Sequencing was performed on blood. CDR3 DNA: TGTGCCAGCTCACCGATTTTCTTACAGGGGGTTTTCGGAAACACCATATATTTT. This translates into CASSPIFLQGVFGNTIYF.